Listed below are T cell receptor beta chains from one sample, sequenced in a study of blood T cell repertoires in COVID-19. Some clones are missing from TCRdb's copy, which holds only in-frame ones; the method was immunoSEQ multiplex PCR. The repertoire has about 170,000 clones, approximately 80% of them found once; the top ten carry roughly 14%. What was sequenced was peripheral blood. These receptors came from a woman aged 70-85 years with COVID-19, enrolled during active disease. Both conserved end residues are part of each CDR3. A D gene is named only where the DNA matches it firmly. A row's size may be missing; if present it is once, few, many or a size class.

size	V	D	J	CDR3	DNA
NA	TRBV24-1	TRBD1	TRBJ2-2	CATGGQGAQGTGELFF	TGTGCCACCGGGGGACAGGGGGCCCAGGGCACCGGGGAGCTGTTTTTT
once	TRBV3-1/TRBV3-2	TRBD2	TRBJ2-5	CASSQGRLAGGLGETQYF	TGTGCCAGCAGCCAAGGGAGACTAGCGGGGGGCCTGGGGGAGACCCAGTACTTC
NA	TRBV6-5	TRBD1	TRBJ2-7	CASSTRTGPYEQYF	TGTGCCAGCAGTACCCGGACAGGGCCCTACGAGCAGTACTTC
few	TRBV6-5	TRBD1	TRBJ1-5	CASRDMTGMQPQHF	TGTGCCAGCAGGGATATGACAGGGATGCAGCCCCAGCATTTT
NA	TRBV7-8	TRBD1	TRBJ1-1	CASSPKDRGYTEAFF	TGTGCCAGCAGCCCGAAGGACAGGGGGTATACTGAAGCTTTCTTT
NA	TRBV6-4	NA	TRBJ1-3	CASTKLTEHSSGNTIYF	TGTGCCAGCACCAAACTGACAGAACATAGCTCTGGAAACACCATATATTTT
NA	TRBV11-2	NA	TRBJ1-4	CASSSRVFNEKLFF	TGTGCCAGCAGCTCCAGGGTATTTAATGAAAAACTGTTTTTT
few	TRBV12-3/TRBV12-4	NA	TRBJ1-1	CASSYGPNTEAFF	TGTGCCAGCAGTTACGGTCCGAACACTGAAGCTTTCTTT
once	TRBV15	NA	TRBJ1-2	CATSRDVGAPGYTF	TGTGCCACCAGCAGAGATGTAGGGGCGCCTGGCTACACCTTC
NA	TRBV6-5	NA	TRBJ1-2	CASNQLYGYTF	TGTGCCAGCAACCAACTCTATGGCTACACCTTC
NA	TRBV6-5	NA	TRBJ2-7	CASKEAGAPREQYF	TGTGCCAGCAAAGAGGCAGGGGCCCCCCGCGAGCAGTACTTC
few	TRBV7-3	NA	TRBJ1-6	CASSLRGGATGSPLHF	TGTGCCAGCAGCTTAAGGGGTGGGGCGACTGGATCACCCCTCCACTTT
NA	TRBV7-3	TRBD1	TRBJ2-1	CASSSGQGKSEQFF	TGTGCCAGCAGCTCGGGACAGGGGAAGAGTGAGCAGTTCTTC
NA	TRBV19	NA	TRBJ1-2	CASSVGMDYGYTF	TGTGCCAGTAGTGTCGGGATGGACTATGGCTACACCTTC
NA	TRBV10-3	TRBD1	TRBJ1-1	CAIRRDRGGNTEAFF	TGTGCCATCAGGAGGGACAGGGGAGGGAACACTGAAGCTTTCTTT
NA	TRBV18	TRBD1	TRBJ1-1	CASSPLDRGRNTEAFF	TGTGCCAGCTCACCTCTCGACAGGGGAAGGAACACTGAAGCTTTCTTT
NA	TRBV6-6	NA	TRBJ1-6	CASRRLTEQYNSPLHF	TGTGCCAGCAGAAGATTGACAGAGCAGTATAATTCACCCCTCCACTTT
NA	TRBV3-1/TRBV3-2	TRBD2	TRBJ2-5	CASSQDGTSDRRYF	TGTGCCAGCAGCCAAGATGGGACTAGCGACCGGAGGTACTTC
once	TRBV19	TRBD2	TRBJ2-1	CASSGLAGAEQFF	TGTGCCAGTAGTGGACTAGCGGGAGCTGAGCAGTTCTTC
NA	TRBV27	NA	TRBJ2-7	CASSFSGLQSEQYF	TGTGCCAGCAGTTTCTCGGGACTCCAATCCGAGCAGTACTTC
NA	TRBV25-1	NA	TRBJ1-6	CASSEMEVTDNNSPLHF	TGTGCCAGCAGTGAAATGGAGGTAACAGATAATAATTCACCCCTCCACTTT
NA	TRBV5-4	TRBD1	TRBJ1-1	CASSLKQGIATEAFF	TGTGCCAGCAGCTTAAAACAGGGGATTGCCACTGAAGCTTTCTTT
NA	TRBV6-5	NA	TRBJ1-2	CASSYSMQGIGYTF	TGTGCCAGCAGTTACTCGATGCAGGGGATAGGCTACACCTTC
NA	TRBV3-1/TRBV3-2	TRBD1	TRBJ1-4	CASSSWTGNNEKLFF	TGTGCCAGCAGTTCCTGGACAGGGAATAATGAAAAACTGTTTTTT
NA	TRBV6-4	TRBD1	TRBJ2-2	CASSEGQLLNTGELFF	TGTGCCAGCAGTGAGGGACAGCTTCTGAACACCGGGGAGCTGTTTTTT
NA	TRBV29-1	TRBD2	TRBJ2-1	CSVEGPGTSGGVAYNEQFF	TGCAGCGTTGAAGGACCCGGGACTAGCGGGGGAGTTGCTTACAATGAGCAGTTCTTC
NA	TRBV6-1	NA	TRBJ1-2	CASSEAITVRLVTGNYGYTF	TGTGCCAGCAGTGAAGCCATTACAGTGCGTTTAGTAACTGGTAACTATGGCTACACCTTC
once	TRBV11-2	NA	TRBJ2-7	CASSLSTGNYEQYF	TGTGCCAGCAGCTTATCCACAGGGAACTACGAGCAGTACTTC
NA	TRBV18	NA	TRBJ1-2	CASSPNRDSNYGYTF	TGTGCCAGCTCACCCAACAGGGATTCAAACTATGGCTACACCTTC
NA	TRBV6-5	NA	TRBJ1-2	CASSPQQGSYGYTF	TGTGCCAGCAGCCCGCAACAGGGTTCCTATGGCTACACCTTC
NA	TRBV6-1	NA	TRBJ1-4	CASSELGRNEKLFF	TGTGCCAGCAGTGAATTGGGGCGGAATGAAAAACTGTTTTTT
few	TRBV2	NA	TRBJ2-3	CASRDSGTDTQYF	TGTGCCAGCCGGGACAGCGGGACAGATACGCAGTATTTT
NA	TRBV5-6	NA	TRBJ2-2	CASLFAHNIADTGELFF	TGTGCCAGCCTTTTTGCCCATAACATCGCGGACACCGGGGAGCTGTTTTTT
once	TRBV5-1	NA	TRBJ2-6	CASSFRVSGANVLTF	TGCGCCAGCAGCTTCAGGGTTTCTGGGGCCAACGTCCTGACTTTC
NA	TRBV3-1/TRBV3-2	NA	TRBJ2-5	CASSQDLLQETQYF	TGTGCCAGCAGCCAAGATCTTCTTCAAGAGACCCAGTACTTC
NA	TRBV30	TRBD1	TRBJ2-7	CASGQGWEQYF	TGTGCCTCGGGACAGGGGTGGGAGCAGTACTTC
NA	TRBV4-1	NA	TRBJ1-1	CASRDRLWNTEAFF	TGCGCCAGCAGGGACAGACTCTGGAACACTGAAGCTTTCTTT
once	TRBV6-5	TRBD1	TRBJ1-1	CASSTRRTGEEAFF	TGTGCCAGCAGTACGCGACGGACAGGGGAAGAAGCTTTCTTT
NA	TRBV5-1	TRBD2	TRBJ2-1	CASRSSAGGQDEQFF	TGCGCCAGCAGATCGTCGGCGGGGGGGCAGGATGAGCAGTTCTTC
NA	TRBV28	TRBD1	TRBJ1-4	CASSLGTGKTEKLFF	TGTGCCAGCAGTTTGGGGACAGGGAAGACGGAAAAACTGTTTTTT
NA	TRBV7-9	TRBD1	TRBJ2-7	CASGDSSYEQYF	TGTGCCAGTGGGGACAGCTCCTACGAGCAGTACTTC
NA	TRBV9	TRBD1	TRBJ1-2	CASRVRDRGLYGYTF	TGTGCCAGCAGGGTTCGGGACAGGGGTCTCTATGGCTACACCTTC
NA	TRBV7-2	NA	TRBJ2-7	CASSLGGRFYSYEQYF	TGTGCCAGCAGCTTAGGGGGCAGGTTCTACTCCTACGAGCAGTACTTC
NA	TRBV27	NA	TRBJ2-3	CASSLVTASSTDTQYF	TGTGCCAGCAGTTTAGTCACAGCTTCTAGCACAGATACGCAGTATTTT
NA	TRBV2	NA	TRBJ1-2	CASSVVYGYTF	TGTGCCAGCAGTGTAGTCTATGGCTACACCTTC
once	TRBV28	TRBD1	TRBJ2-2	CASSFSDRDTGELFF	TGTGCCAGCAGTTTCTCGGACAGGGACACCGGGGAGCTGTTTTTT
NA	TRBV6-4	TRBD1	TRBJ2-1	CASSDRDREPYNEQFF	TGTGCCAGCAGTGACCGGGACAGGGAGCCCTACAATGAGCAGTTCTTC
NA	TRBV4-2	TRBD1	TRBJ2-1	CASSQVTGQGSNEQFF	TGTGCCAGCAGCCAAGTTACGGGACAGGGGTCGAATGAGCAGTTCTTC
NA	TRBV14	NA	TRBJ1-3	CASSQSGASGNTIYF	TGTGCCAGCAGCCAATCAGGGGCCTCTGGAAACACCATATATTTT
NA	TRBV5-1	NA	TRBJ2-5	CASRWSGLIAETQYF	TGCGCCAGCAGATGGAGCGGGCTCATAGCGGAGACCCAGTACTTC
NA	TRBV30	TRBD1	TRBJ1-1	CAWSVSGQGEAFF	TGTGCCTGGAGTGTATCAGGACAGGGTGAAGCTTTCTTT
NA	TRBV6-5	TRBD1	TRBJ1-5	CASNDRGDQPQHF	TGTGCCAGCAACGACAGGGGGGATCAGCCCCAGCATTTT
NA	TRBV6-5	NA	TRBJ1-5	CASSPAPERQPQHF	TGTGCCAGCAGCCCCGCACCCGAACGGCAGCCCCAGCATTTT
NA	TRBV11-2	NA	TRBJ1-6	CASRYMGGGNSPLHF	TGTGCCAGCAGGTATATGGGAGGAGGCAATTCACCCCTCCACTTT
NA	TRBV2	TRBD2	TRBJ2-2	CASQQRGLNTGELFF	TGTGCCAGTCAACAGCGGGGACTTAACACCGGGGAGCTGTTTTTT